These T cell receptor beta chains were read from a single sample in a study of shared clonotypes between healthy human individuals. Produced via immunoSEQ multiplex PCR; TCRdb's table is partial and in-frame only. Of some 2,000,000 clones listed, 95% are singletons. The sequenced sample was naive CD4+ T cells sorted from blood. These receptors originate from a man in his late teens or twenties in good health. The CDR3 runs from the conserved cysteine through the conserved F or W. D genes are given only for firm matches. Some rows have no size entry. The others give once, few or many, or a class for an expanded clone.

>.|TRBJ2-7|TRBD1|TRBV28
TGTGCCAGCAGTTCCCACAGGGGTCGAAACTACGAGCAGTACTTC
CASSSHRGRNYEQYF
>.|TRBJ2-7|.|TRBV18
TGTGCCAGCTCACCACCCAGGGACATCATCTACGAGCAGTACTTC
CASSPPRDIIYEQYF
>.|TRBJ1-2|.|TRBV10-3
TGTGCCATCAGTGAGCCGAGCAGGGCTAACTATGGCTACACCTTC
CAISEPSRANYGYTF
>once|TRBJ2-7|.|TRBV19
TGTGCCAGTAGTATACGGGCGGAACCAACCTACGAGCAGTACTTC
CASSIRAEPTYEQYF
>once|TRBJ1-2|.|TRBV28
TGTGCCAGCAGGCCCGGAGGGAACTATGGCTACACCTTC
CASRPGGNYGYTF
>once|TRBJ2-7|.|TRBV11-1
TGTGCCAGCAGCTTAGCGGTGGTAGACTACGAGCAGTACTTC
CASSLAVVDYEQYF
>.|TRBJ2-3|.|TRBV5-1
TGCGCCAGCAGCTTGGGAACAGCGGATACGCAGTATTTT
CASSLGTADTQYF
>.|TRBJ1-6|.|TRBV30
TGTGCCTGGAGTTCGGCGAGCTCCTATAATTCACCCCTCCACTTT
CAWSSASSYNSPLHF
>.|TRBJ1-1|.|TRBV28
TGTGCCCGGGGGAGGACTGAAGCTTTCTTT
CARGRTEAFF
>.|TRBJ2-7|.|TRBV19
TGTGCCAGTAGTATAGTCACACAGTTGGGGTACGAGCAGTACTTC
CASSIVTQLGYEQYF
>.|TRBJ2-7|.|TRBV10-3
TGTGCCATCACTCAAGCGGGTACCTACGAGCAGTACTTC
CAITQAGTYEQYF
>.|TRBJ1-2|.|TRBV4-3
TGCGCCAGCAGCCAAGCCCCGGGCGGGCGCTATGGCTACACCTTC
CASSQAPGGRYGYTF
>.|TRBJ2-7|.|TRBV20-1
TGCAGTGCTTCCGACGACTACGAGCAGTACTTC
CSASDDYEQYF
>.|TRBJ1-2|.|TRBV19
TGTGCCAGTCTCCCCGATGGATGGGCAGTTTCTAACTATGGCTACACCTTC
CASLPDGWAVSNYGYTF
>.|TRBJ1-2|.|TRBV6-1
TGTGCCAGCACCTTGATACATCATGACTACTATGGCTACACCTTC
CASTLIHHDYYGYTF
>.|TRBJ2-2|TRBD2|TRBV19
TGTGCCAGTAGTATAGATTCGAGCGGGGCAGCGAACACCGGGGAGCTGTTTTTT
CASSIDSSGAANTGELFF
>.|TRBJ2-7|.|TRBV9
TGTGCCAGCAGCTACGGGGAAACCGGGACCATATACGAGCAGTACTTC
CASSYGETGTIYEQYF